This TCR beta chain was identified during a study of blood T cell repertoires in COVID-19. Study summary: The United States, Italy and Spain provided the acute and convalescent COVID-19 samples. Sample material is recorded as cDNA or gDNA derived from T cells, B-cell-depleted T cells, or PBMCs.

CDR3 size: 12 residues. V was cut by 6 bases and J by 7 bases, with 12 bases left in between. TCRdb's table, derived via immunoSEQ multiplex PCR, lists solely in-frame clones and lacks some. The profile shows fewer than 90,000 clones, nearly 80% of them singletons. Sequences were obtained from peripheral blood. This chain links TRBV12-3 or TRBV12-4 with TRBJ1-2; D unresolved. This TCR was recovered from a man in his 70s with COVID-19, enrolled during active disease. The CDR3 nucleotides are TGTGCCAGCAGAATCAACCCTAGTGGCTACACCTTC. It specifies CASRINPSGYTF.